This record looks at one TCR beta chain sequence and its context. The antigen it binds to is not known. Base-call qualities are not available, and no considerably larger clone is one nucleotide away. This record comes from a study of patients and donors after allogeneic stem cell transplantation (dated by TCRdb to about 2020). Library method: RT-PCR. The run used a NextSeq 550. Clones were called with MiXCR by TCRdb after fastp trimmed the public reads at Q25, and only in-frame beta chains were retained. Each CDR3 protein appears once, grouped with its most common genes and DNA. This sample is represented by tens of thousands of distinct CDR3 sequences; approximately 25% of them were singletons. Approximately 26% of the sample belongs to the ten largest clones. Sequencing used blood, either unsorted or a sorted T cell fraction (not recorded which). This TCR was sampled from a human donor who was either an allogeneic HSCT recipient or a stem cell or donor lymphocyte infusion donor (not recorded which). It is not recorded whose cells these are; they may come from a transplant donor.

The base sequence is TGCAGTGCTAGGTCCTCGGTCATCATCAAGGATACGCAGTATTTT. It translates as CSARSSVIIKDTQYF. The chain joins TRBV20-1 to TRBJ2-3; there is no confident call for the D gene. Measured from the cysteine to the phenylalanine, the CDR3 is 15 residues long. The entry retains the CDR3 DNA only, 45 bases that are in frame from base 1. Cut back by 3 bases and 6 bases, the V and J ends lie 19 bases apart. CDR1 and CDR2, per the germline V gene (reference sequence), are DFQATT and SNEGSKA.